The 23 T cell receptor beta chains below were found in one sample sequenced in a study of pediatric ulcerative colitis. The rectum was sampled with one to two pinch biopsies at colonoscopy. The data were produced by immunoSEQ multiplex PCR, yet TCRdb's version contains in-frame clones alone and is incomplete. The profile shows some 50,000 clones, roughly 79% of them singletons. Sequencing used gut tissue. These TCRs come from a girl aged 5 to 17 with moderate ulcerative colitis.

The chain recombines TRBV19 with TRBJ1-6; 7 bases align to TRBD1. V was pared by 2 bases and J by 7 bases, with 11 bases of the junction left unmatched. Germline CDR1 is LNHDA and CDR2 is SQIVND (reference sequence). The CDR3 contains 17 residues. This CDR3 is CASSIRPGTELNSPLHF. CDR3 coding DNA: TGTGCCAGTAGTATACGACCCGGGACAGAATTAAATTCACCCCTCCACTTT.

The chain employs TRBV7-9 and TRBJ2-7; D is ambiguous. The CDR3 spans 12 residues. V was shortened by 3 bases and J by 3 bases, with 6 bases between the two germline ends. Germline CDR1 is SEHNR and CDR2 is FQNEAQ (reference sequence). CDR3 protein: CASSLSSYEQYF. The CDR3 coding sequence is TGTGCCAGCAGCTTGTCCAGCTACGAGCAGTACTTC.

About this clone itself: Mismatch with germline at one junction end may stem from a read error. The V and J genes are TRBV19 and TRBJ2-1, with 8 bases lining up with TRBD1. CDR1 and CDR2 (germline): LNHDA, SQIVND (reference sequence). The CDR3 is made up of 15 amino acids. The CDR3 nucleotides read TGTGCCAGTAGTCTAGACAGGGGTTCCTACAATGAGCAGTTCTTC. Protein sequence: CASSLDRGSYNEQFF.

CDR3 sequence reads: CAWSKGGPGANVLTF. Written as DNA, the CDR3 is TGTGCCTGGAGTAAAGGGGGGCCTGGGGCCAACGTCCTGACTTTC. This sequence joins TRBV30 and TRBJ2-6; D possibly matches TRBD1 or TRBD2 (6 bases each). The V end was cut by 2 bases, the J end by 2 bases, with 10 bases between. The CDR3 has 15 residues. The germline gives CDR1 GTSNPN, CDR2 SVGIG (reference sequence). Full variable domain (rest looked up from reference TRBV30 and TRBJ2-6): SQTIHQWPATLVQPVGSPLSLECTVEGTSNPNLYWYRQAAGRGLQLLFYSVGIGQISSEVPQNLSASRPQDRQFILSSKKLLLSDSGFYLCAWSKGGPGANVLTFGAGSRLTVL.

The count of this clone is one. The V and J genes are TRBV30 and TRBJ1-4; perhaps TRBD1 as D (5 bases). CDR1 is GTSNPN and CDR2 is SVGIG in the germline V gene (reference sequence). With 1 base removed from V and 4 bases from J, the gap between germline ends came to 16 bases. The CDR3 sequence is 16 residues long. CDR3: CAWSAHQGIINEKLFF. The CDR3 DNA follows: TGTGCCTGGAGTGCCCACCAGGGAATCATTAATGAAAAACTGTTTTTT.

This rearrangement joins TRBV7-2 to TRBJ1-6; no reliable D call. The germline V gene encodes CDR1 SGHTA and CDR2 FQGNSA. This CDR3 contains 15 residues. V dropped 0 bases and J dropped 5 bases, with 8 bases sitting between them. The CDR3 DNA follows: TGTGCCAGCAGCTTAGCGTGGGGAAATAATTCACCCCTCCACTTT. Translation gives CASSLAWGNNSPLHF. Filled out from reference TRBV7-2 and TRBJ1-6, the complete variable domain reads GAGVSQSPSNKVTEKGKDVELRCDPISGHTALYWYRQSLGQGLEFLIYFQGNSAPDKSGLPSDRFSAERTGGSVSTLTIQRTQQEDSAVYLCASSLAWGNNSPLHFGNGTRLTVT.

J is TRBJ2-5 and V is TRBV6-5, with 8 bases matching TRBD1. V shed 4 bases and J 9 bases; nucleotides not matched to a gene: 4. This CDR3 spans 12 amino acids. Per germline, CDR1 MNHEY and CDR2 SVGAGI. The CDR3 loop is CASSSYRGAQYF. The CDR3 nucleotides are TGTGCCAGCAGTTCCTACAGGGGGGCCCAGTACTTC.

This clone was seen more than once but under ten times. J is TRBJ1-5 and V is TRBV19; 7 bases are a match to TRBD1. The CDR3 runs 12 residues. V was clipped by 10 bases and J by 7 bases; unmatched bases: 7. Germline CDR1 LNHDA, CDR2 SQIVND (reference sequence). Written as DNA, the CDR3 is TGTGCCACCCAGGGGGGCTCCCAGCCCCAGCATTTT. Translation: CATQGGSQPQHF.

J is TRBJ2-2 and V is TRBV5-4; unclear D gene. The CDR3 totals 12 residues. The V gene lost 3 bases and the J gene lost 6 bases, with 6 bases spanning the gap. Looked up from germline, CDR1 is SGHNT and CDR2 is YYREEE (reference sequence). This chain's CDR3 is CASSSYAGELFF. The CDR3 nucleotides are TGTGCCAGCAGCTCGTATGCCGGGGAGCTGTTTTTT.

Here the CDR3 reads CASSFHSGQGASYEQYF. In DNA form, the CDR3 reads TGTGCCAGCAGCTTTCACTCGGGACAGGGGGCCTCCTACGAGCAGTACTTC. The rearrangement uses TRBV7-2 and TRBJ2-7; 12 nucleotides line up with TRBD1. V was clipped by 3 bases and J by 0 bases; unmatched bases: 6. The CDR3 loop spans 17 amino acids. Germline V CDR1 and CDR2: SGHTA, FQGNSA.

This rearrangement joins TRBV7-9 to TRBJ2-3; D gene ambiguous. The CDR3 consists of 15 residues. V dropped 0 bases and J dropped 2 bases, with 9 bases sitting between them. CDR1 is SEHNR and CDR2 is FQNEAQ in the germline V gene (reference sequence). CDR3 sequence: CASSLAVLPTDTQYF. The CDR3 DNA follows: TGTGCCAGCAGCTTAGCGGTACTCCCCACAGATACGCAGTATTTT.

This clone was recorded only once. The chain carries TRBV11-1 and TRBJ2-1, with D possibly being TRBD2 (5 bases). Per germline, CDR1 SGHAT and CDR2 FQDESV (reference sequence). V gave up 4 bases and J gave up 9 bases, with 16 bases separating them. This CDR3 has 14 residues. CDR3 in amino acids: CASSSGRRASEQFF. As DNA, the CDR3 is TGTGCCAGCAGCTCCGGGCGGCGGGCGTCTGAGCAGTTCTTC. The entire variable domain, with the rest obtained from reference TRBV11-1 and TRBJ2-1, is as follows: EAEVAQSPRYKITEKSQAVAFWCDPISGHATLYWYRQILGQGPELLVQFQDESVVDDSQLPKDRFSAERLKGVDSTLKIQPAELGDSAMYLCASSSGRRASEQFFGPGTRLTVL.

The CDR3 nucleotides are TGTGCCAGCAGCTGGACAGCCGACACAGATACGCAGTATTTT. Amino acids: CASSWTADTDTQYF. The rearrangement joins TRBV6-1 to TRBJ2-3; tentative D call: TRBD1 (6 bases). With 6 bases removed from V and 2 bases from J, the gap between germline ends came to 12 bases. This CDR3 is 14 amino acids long. Per germline, CDR1 MNHNS and CDR2 SASEGT.

The chain recombines TRBV6-1 with TRBJ2-7, with D possibly being TRBD1 (6 bases). Trimming removed 8 bases at V and 6 bases at J, with 17 bases between. Germline loops: CDR1 MNHNS, CDR2 SASEGT. The length of the CDR3 is 13 residues. CDR3 amino acids: CASRVNRVGEQYF. CDR3 bases: TGTGCCAGCCGCGTCAACAGGGTCGGCGAGCAGTACTTC.

V gene TRBV29-1 combines with J gene TRBJ1-2; D gene uncertain. Germline values: CDR1 SQVTM, CDR2 ANQGSEA. The CDR3 sequence is 14 residues long. Between the trimmed V and J ends, which lost 2 bases and 7 bases, there was a span of 17 bases. Written as DNA, the CDR3 is TGCAGCGTTGAATCCTTGACGGGTACCGCTGGCTACACCTTC. It specifies CSVESLTGTAGYTF.

The chain couples TRBV7-9 to TRBJ2-1; D unclear. The CDR3 length is 12 residues. The V end lost 1 base, the J end lost 10 bases, and 8 bases lay between the germline ends. Germline-derived CDR1 and CDR2 are SEHNR and FQNEAQ (reference sequence). The CDR3 region has the DNA TGTGCCAGCAGCTTAGGAGAGTACGAGCAGTTCTTC. Translation gives CASSLGEYEQFF.

The V call is TRBV28, the J call TRBJ1-2; 8 bases are a match to TRBD1. The germline V gene encodes CDR1 MDHEN and CDR2 SYDVKM. The CDR3 consists of 13 residues. Unmatched junction bases numbered 3, after V lost 8 bases and J lost 1 base. In nucleotides, the CDR3 is TGTGCCAGCGCTACAGGGGGTAACTATGGCTACACCTTC. Protein product: CASATGGNYGYTF.

Points on this clone: The junction does not match germline at one end; this may be a read error. V gene TRBV7-2 combines with J gene TRBJ1-1, with unresolved D. The CDR3 has 12 amino acids. Germline assignment: CDR1 SGHTA and CDR2 FQGNSA. The CDR3 here is CASSPSWGGLLF. The DNA for the CDR3 is TGTGCCAGCAGCCCGTCTTGGGGAGGTCTACTCTTT.

The chain carries TRBV27 and TRBJ2-7; D not certain. Germline V gene data show CDR1 as MNHEY and CDR2 as SMNVEV (reference sequence). The CDR3 runs 13 residues. Trimming cost V 4 bases and J 4 bases, with 11 bases left between them. Written as DNA, the CDR3 is TGTGCCAGCAGTTCGTCGATTCGGTACGAGCAGTACTTC. This gives the protein CASSSSIRYEQYF.

The genes are TRBV6-1 and TRBJ1-2; no clear D gene. V lost 6 bases to trimming and J lost 6 bases, with 14 bases between them. Germline V CDR1 and CDR2: MNHNS, SASEGT. This CDR3 comprises 13 residues. The CDR3 bases are TGTGCCAGCAGGGCTTCGGGTGCCGATGGCTACACCTTC. It codes for CASRASGADGYTF.

The rearrangement uses TRBV5-1 and TRBJ1-2, with D possibly being TRBD1 (6 bases). Per germline, CDR1 SGHRS and CDR2 YFSETQ. This CDR3 is 15 amino acids long. V shed 3 bases and J shed 7 bases, with 19 bases lying between them. The CDR3 protein is CASSSRTDSMGGYTF. For the CDR3, the DNA is TGCGCCAGCAGCTCACGAACGGACAGTATGGGTGGCTACACCTTC. Full variable domain (rest looked up from reference TRBV5-1 and TRBJ1-2): KAGVTQTPRYLIKTRGQQVTLSCSPISGHRSVSWYQQTPGQGLQFLFEYFSETQRNKGNFPGRFSGRQFSNSRSEMNVSTLELGDSALYLCASSSRTDSMGGYTFGSGTRLTVV.

This clone has a single count. The V and J genes are TRBV30 and TRBJ1-2; tentatively, D is TRBD1 (6 bases). Germline loops: CDR1 GTSNPN, CDR2 SVGIG (reference sequence). This CDR3 has 11 amino acids. The V end was cut by 2 bases, the J end by 7 bases, with 8 bases between. CDR3 nucleotide sequence: TGTGCCTGGAGTCCGGGGGCTGGCTACACCTTC. It codes for CAWSPGAGYTF.

In its sample, this clone was seen a few times. V gene TRBV10-1 combines with J gene TRBJ2-2, with 7 bases matching TRBD2. In germline, CDR1 is WNHNN, CDR2 SYGVQD (reference sequence). The J segment lost 0 bases and the V segment lost 6 bases, leaving 1 base of the junction unmatched. The CDR3 is made up of 14 amino acids. The CDR3 nucleotides read TGCGCCAGCAGGGGACTAACGAACACCGGGGAGCTGTTTTTT. Protein: CASRGLTNTGELFF.